This is a list of T cell receptor beta chains from one sample in a study of brain T cells in children with intractable seizures. The method was immunoSEQ multiplex PCR; TCRdb's version includes in-frame clones alone and lacks a portion of them. The table has some 2,000 clones, approximately 78% seen once. This specimen was resected brain tissue, taken at surgery. The receptors here all came from a girl aged 2 to 9 with tuberous sclerosis and intractable seizures. Both conserved end residues are part of each CDR3. The D gene is left open where the match is weak. Where a row states a size, it is once, few, many or the class of an expanded clone; other rows omit it.

DNA: TGCGCCAGCACCCAAGGGACAGGGTACAATGAGCAGTTCTTC
CDR3: CASTQGTGYNEQFF
D: TRBD1
J: TRBJ2-1
V: TRBV4-1
length: 14
size: few

DNA: TGTGCCAGCAGCGCCTTGGGGACGAACACCGGGGAGCTGTTTTTT
CDR3: CASSALGTNTGELFF
D: NA
J: TRBJ2-2
V: TRBV6-4
length: 15
size: NA

DNA: TGCGCCACCCAGGGGCTGGACTATGGCTACACCTTC
CDR3: CATQGLDYGYTF
D: NA
J: TRBJ1-2
V: TRBV4-1
length: 12
size: once

DNA: TGCAGCGTTGAGGCCCCGGACAGAAGCTCCTACAATGAGCAGTTCTTC
CDR3: CSVEAPDRSSYNEQFF
D: NA
J: TRBJ2-1
V: TRBV29-1
length: 16
size: few

DNA: TGTGCCAGCAGCTCCGGAGGGGTCGCAGATACGCAGTATTTT
CDR3: CASSSGGVADTQYF
D: NA
J: TRBJ2-3
V: TRBV7-9
length: 14
size: NA

DNA: TGCAGCGTTGGGCTGGGCAGCCTAGGATCACCCCTCCACTTT
CDR3: CSVGLGSLGSPLHF
D: NA
J: TRBJ1-6
V: TRBV29-1
length: 14
size: NA

DNA: TGTGCCAGCAGCCCTAGGGACAGGGACAATTCACCCCTCCACTTT
CDR3: CASSPRDRDNSPLHF
D: TRBD1
J: TRBJ1-6
V: TRBV7-2
length: 15
size: NA

DNA: TGTGCCAGCAGCTTAGATGGCAGGGGAGCTTTCTTT
CDR3: CASSLDGRGAFF
D: NA
J: TRBJ1-1
V: TRBV13
length: 12
size: once

DNA: TGTGCCAGTATGGGGCGGGGGGCCTACGAGCAGTACTTC
CDR3: CASMGRGAYEQYF
D: TRBD2
J: TRBJ2-7
V: TRBV19
length: 13
size: few

DNA: TGTGCCAGCAGCCAACAGGGGGCTGGCTATGGCTACACCTTC
CDR3: CASSQQGAGYGYTF
D: TRBD1
J: TRBJ1-2
V: TRBV7-8
length: 14
size: NA

DNA: TGTGCCAGCAGCCAAGGGGGTTACTCTGGGGCCAACGTCCTGACTTTC
CDR3: CASSQGGYSGANVLTF
D: NA
J: TRBJ2-6
V: TRBV14
length: 16
size: NA

DNA: TGTGCCAGCAGCGCTAGCGGGGGCAGAGCAGATACGCAGTATTTT
CDR3: CASSASGGRADTQYF
D: TRBD2
J: TRBJ2-3
V: TRBV7-7
length: 15
size: NA

DNA: TGTGCCAGCAGCAAGCCATCGACAGGGACCACTGAAGCTTTCTTT
CDR3: CASSKPSTGTTEAFF
D: TRBD1
J: TRBJ1-1
V: TRBV6-5
length: 15
size: NA

DNA: TGTGCCAGCAGTGAAGGGACAGGGGTGGGAAGCACTGAAGCTTTCTTT
CDR3: CASSEGTGVGSTEAFF
D: TRBD1
J: TRBJ1-1
V: TRBV25-1
length: 16
size: NA

DNA: TGTGCCAGCAGTGAAGAGGCGGGCTCTGGGGCCAACGTCCTGACTTTC
CDR3: CASSEEAGSGANVLTF
D: NA
J: TRBJ2-6
V: TRBV6-1
length: 16
size: NA

DNA: TGTGCCAGCAGCCAATTGGACGGTGTTAACACTGAAGCTTTCTTT
CDR3: CASSQLDGVNTEAFF
D: NA
J: TRBJ1-1
V: TRBV14
length: 15
size: few

DNA: TGTGCCAGTAGTTATAGGGGCGGTCAGCCCCAGCATTTT
CDR3: CASSYRGGQPQHF
D: NA
J: TRBJ1-5
V: TRBV19
length: 13
size: few